This entry lists 10 T cell receptor beta chains sequenced from one sample in a study of cytomegalovirus exposure and HLA in healthy donors. The study ran its PCR with 60 Vbeta and 13 Jbeta primers. Here immunoSEQ multiplex PCR was the method, and the copy in TCRdb shows in-frame clones only, minus some. Of over 75,000 clones detected, 84% appear once; the ten largest clones hold approximately 5.6%. The sequenced sample was PBMCs. The origin of the receptors is a young woman in good health and CMV-seropositive.

This chain uses TRBV4-2 with TRBJ2-7, with TRBD2 matching over 7 bases. V was pared by 0 bases and J by 4 bases, with 9 bases of the junction left unmatched. Per the germline V gene, CDR1 is LGHNA and CDR2 is YNFKEQ. This CDR3 contains 16 residues. The CDR3 here is CASSQDAAGEFYEQYF. CDR3 bases: TGTGCCAGCAGCCAAGATGCCGCGGGAGAGTTTTACGAGCAGTACTTC.

The rearrangement links TRBV6-5 to TRBJ2-7; a weak D match, TRBD1 (6 bases). From germline, CDR1 is MNHEY and CDR2 SVGAGI. V lost 7 bases and J 3 bases, leaving 16 bases between the germline ends. This CDR3 is built from 14 residues. The CDR3 coding sequence is TGTGCCAGCAAAGTCTCCTCAGGGGTCTACGAGCAGTACTTC. Amino acid sequence: CASKVSSGVYEQYF.

J is TRBJ1-2 and V is TRBV28; TRBD1 aligns across 9 bases. The CDR3 loop spans 14 amino acids. The germline V gene encodes CDR1 MDHEN and CDR2 SYDVKM. J lost 5 bases, V lost 6 bases, and 7 bases had no gene match. The CDR3 bases are TGTGCCAGCAGCTACCGGGACAGGGATTATGGCTACACCTTC. Translated: CASSYRDRDYGYTF.

This chain connects TRBV28 to TRBJ2-7; the D is unclear. The CDR3 runs to 15 residues. V was clipped by 2 bases and J by 0 bases, with 11 bases between them. The germline CDR1 and CDR2 sequences are MDHEN and SYDVKM. The CDR3 bases are TGTGCCAGCAGTTTAGGCCCAGCGAGCTCCTACGAGCAGTACTTC. Translated, it gives CASSLGPASSYEQYF.

V gene TRBV28 combines with J gene TRBJ2-7, with a tentative D call TRBD2 (6 bases). Looked up from germline, CDR1 is MDHEN and CDR2 is SYDVKM. The CDR3 contains 19 residues. Trimming stripped 3 bases from V and 4 bases from J, with 28 bases between. The CDR3: CASSLAPDRFWGELYEQYF. CDR3 nucleotide sequence: TGTGCCAGCAGTTTGGCCCCCGACCGTTTCTGGGGGGAACTATACGAGCAGTACTTC.

The chain couples TRBV25-1 to TRBJ1-2, with 9 nucleotides matching TRBD1. Germline values: CDR1 MGHDK, CDR2 SYGVNS. Trimming cost V 5 bases and J 0 bases; bases outside gene matches: 7. CDR3 length: 16 amino acids. DNA of the CDR3: TGTGCCAGCAGTCCGGGACAGGGAACGCCTAACTATGGCTACACCTTC. Its protein is CASSPGQGTPNYGYTF.

This clone has just a few counts. In nucleotides, the CDR3 is TGTGCCAGCAGTCCAGGGGAAGACAATCAGCCCCAGCATTTT. Translated: CASSPGEDNQPQHF. The rearrangement links TRBV6-1 to TRBJ1-5; D may be TRBD1 (6 bases). The V gene's germline CDR1 is MNHNS and CDR2 SASEGT. The CDR3 runs to 14 residues. V was cut by 5 bases and J by 3 bases, with 11 bases left in between.

The genes are TRBV10-1 and TRBJ1-2; possibly TRBD1 for D (6 bases). Germline CDR1 reads WNHNN; CDR2 reads SYGVQD (reference sequence). V lost 6 bases to trimming and J lost 2 bases, with 10 bases between them. CDR3 length equals 13 residues. The CDR3 DNA reads TGCGCCAGCAGCCCCGACAGGAACTATGGCTACACCTTC. Encoded protein: CASSPDRNYGYTF.

The CDR3 region is CASSLRTGAQETQYF. CDR3 DNA: TGCGCCAGCAGCTTGAGGACAGGGGCACAAGAGACCCAGTACTTC. The chain has TRBV5-1 and TRBJ2-5, with 9 bases that match TRBD1. Germline V gene data show CDR1 as SGHRS and CDR2 as YFSETQ. The V and J ends lost 1 base and 2 bases, in that order; junction bases with no gene match: 3. This CDR3 is 15 amino acids long.

This clone was counted a few times. This chain uses TRBV4-2 with TRBJ1-1; D ambiguous. Deletions cut 1 base from V and 3 bases from J, with 15 bases between. Germline V gene data show CDR1 as LGHNA and CDR2 as YNFKEQ. The CDR3 is made up of 16 amino acids. The CDR3 coding sequence is TGTGCCAGCAGCCAAGCTCCTAGGACCGGGGACACTGAAGCTTTCTTT. This encodes CASSQAPRTGDTEAFF.